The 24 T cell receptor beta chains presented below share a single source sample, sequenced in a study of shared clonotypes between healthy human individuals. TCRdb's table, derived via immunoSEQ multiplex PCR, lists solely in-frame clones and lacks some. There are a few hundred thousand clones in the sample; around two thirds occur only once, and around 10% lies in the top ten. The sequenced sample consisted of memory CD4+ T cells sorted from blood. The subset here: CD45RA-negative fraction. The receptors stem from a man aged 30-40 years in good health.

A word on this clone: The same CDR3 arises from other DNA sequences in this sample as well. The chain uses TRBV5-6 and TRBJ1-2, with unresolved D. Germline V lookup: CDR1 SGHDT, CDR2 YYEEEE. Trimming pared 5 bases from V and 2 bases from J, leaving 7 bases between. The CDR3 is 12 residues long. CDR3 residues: CASSTGNYGYTF. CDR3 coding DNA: TGTGCCAGCAGTACCGGGAACTATGGCTACACCTTC.

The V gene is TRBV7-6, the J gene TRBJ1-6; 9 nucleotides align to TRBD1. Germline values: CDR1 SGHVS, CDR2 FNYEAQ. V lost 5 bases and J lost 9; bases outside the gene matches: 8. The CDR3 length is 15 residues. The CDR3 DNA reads TGTGCCAGCAGCGCCTTAACAGGGGGCGGTTCACCCCTCCACTTT. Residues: CASSALTGGGSPLHF.

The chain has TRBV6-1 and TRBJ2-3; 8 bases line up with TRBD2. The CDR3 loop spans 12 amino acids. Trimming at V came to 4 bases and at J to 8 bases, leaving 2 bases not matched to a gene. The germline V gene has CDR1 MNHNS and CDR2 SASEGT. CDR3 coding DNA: TGTGCCAGCAGTGGACTAGCGTCTACGCAGTATTTT. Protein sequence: CASSGLASTQYF.

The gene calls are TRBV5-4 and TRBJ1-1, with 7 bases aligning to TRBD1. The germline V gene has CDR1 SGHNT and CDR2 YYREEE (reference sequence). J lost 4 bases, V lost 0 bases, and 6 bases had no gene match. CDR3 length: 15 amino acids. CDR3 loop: CASSLELQGSTEAFF. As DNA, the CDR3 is TGTGCCAGCAGCTTGGAGTTACAGGGGAGCACTGAAGCTTTCTTT. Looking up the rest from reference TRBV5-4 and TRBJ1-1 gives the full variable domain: ETGVTQSPTHLIKTRGQQVTLRCSSQSGHNTVSWYQQALGQGPQFIFQYYREEENGRGNFPPRFSGLQFPNYSSELNVNALELDDSALYLCASSLELQGSTEAFFGQGTRLTVV.

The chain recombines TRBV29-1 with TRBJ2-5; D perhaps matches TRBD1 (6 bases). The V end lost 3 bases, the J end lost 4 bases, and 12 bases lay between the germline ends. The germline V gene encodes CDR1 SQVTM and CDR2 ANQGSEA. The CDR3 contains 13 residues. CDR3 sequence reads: CSVDPRRGETQYF. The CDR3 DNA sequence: TGCAGCGTTGATCCCCGCAGGGGAGAGACCCAGTACTTC.

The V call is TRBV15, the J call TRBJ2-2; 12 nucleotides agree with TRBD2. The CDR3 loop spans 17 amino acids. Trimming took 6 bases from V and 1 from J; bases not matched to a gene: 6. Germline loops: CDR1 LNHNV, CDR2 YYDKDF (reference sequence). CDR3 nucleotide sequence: TGTGCCACCAGGGGACTAGCGGGCGCACAGAACACCGGGGAGCTGTTTTTT. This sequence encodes CATRGLAGAQNTGELFF.

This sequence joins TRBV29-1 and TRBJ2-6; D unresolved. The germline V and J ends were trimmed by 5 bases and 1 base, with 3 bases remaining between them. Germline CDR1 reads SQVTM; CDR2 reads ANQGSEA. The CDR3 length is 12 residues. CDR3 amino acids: CSVSSGANVLTF. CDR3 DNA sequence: TGCAGCGTTTCTTCTGGGGCCAACGTCCTGACTTTC. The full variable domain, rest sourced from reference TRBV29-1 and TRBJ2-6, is SAVISQKPSRDICQRGTSLTIQCQVDSQVTMMFWYRQQPGQSLTLIATANQGSEATYESGFVIDKFPISRPNLTFSTLTVSNMSPEDSSIYLCSVSSGANVLTFGAGSRLTVL.

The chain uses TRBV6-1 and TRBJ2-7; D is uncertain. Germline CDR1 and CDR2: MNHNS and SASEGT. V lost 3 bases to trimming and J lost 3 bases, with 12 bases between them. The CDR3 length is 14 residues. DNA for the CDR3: TGTGCCAGCAGTGAGAGAGACAACCTCTACGAGCAGTACTTC. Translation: CASSERDNLYEQYF.

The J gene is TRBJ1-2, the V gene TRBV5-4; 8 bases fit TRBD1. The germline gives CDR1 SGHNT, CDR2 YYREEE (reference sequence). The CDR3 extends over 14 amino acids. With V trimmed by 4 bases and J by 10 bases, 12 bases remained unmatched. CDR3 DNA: TGTGCCAGCAGCAGCGGCCTGACAGGGGTGGACTACACCTTC. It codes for CASSSGLTGVDYTF. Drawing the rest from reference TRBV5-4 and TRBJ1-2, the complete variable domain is ETGVTQSPTHLIKTRGQQVTLRCSSQSGHNTVSWYQQALGQGPQFIFQYYREEENGRGNFPPRFSGLQFPNYSSELNVNALELDDSALYLCASSSGLTGVDYTFGSGTRLTVV.

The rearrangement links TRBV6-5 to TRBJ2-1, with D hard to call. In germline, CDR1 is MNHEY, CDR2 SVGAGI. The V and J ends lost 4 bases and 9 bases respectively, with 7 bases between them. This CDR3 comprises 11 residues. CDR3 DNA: TGTGCCAGCAGTTCTAACCTTGAGCAGTTCTTC. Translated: CASSSNLEQFF.

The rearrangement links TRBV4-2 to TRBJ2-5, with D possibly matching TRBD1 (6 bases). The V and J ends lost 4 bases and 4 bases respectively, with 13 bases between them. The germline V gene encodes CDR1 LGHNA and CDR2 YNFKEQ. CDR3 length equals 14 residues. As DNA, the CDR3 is TGTGCCAGCAGCCCCGCCGGGACACTAGAGACCCAGTACTTC. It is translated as CASSPAGTLETQYF.

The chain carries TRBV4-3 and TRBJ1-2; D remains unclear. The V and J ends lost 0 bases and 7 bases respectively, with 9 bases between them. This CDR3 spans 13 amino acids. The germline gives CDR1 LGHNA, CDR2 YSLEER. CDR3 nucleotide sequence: TGCGCCAGCAGCCAAGAAGCGGGATCTGGCTACACCTTC. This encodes CASSQEAGSGYTF.

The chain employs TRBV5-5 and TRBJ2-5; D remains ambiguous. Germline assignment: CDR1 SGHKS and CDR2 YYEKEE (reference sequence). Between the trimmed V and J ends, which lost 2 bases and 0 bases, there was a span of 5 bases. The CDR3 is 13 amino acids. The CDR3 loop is CASSFSDQETQYF. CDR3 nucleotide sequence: TGTGCCAGCAGCTTTTCAGACCAAGAGACCCAGTACTTC.

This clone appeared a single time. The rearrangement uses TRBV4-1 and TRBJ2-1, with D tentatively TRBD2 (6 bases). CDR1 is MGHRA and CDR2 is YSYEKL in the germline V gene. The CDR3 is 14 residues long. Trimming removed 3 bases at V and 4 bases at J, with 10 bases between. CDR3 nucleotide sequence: TGCGCCAGCAGCCATATAGCGGAATACAATGAGCAGTTCTTC. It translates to CASSHIAEYNEQFF.

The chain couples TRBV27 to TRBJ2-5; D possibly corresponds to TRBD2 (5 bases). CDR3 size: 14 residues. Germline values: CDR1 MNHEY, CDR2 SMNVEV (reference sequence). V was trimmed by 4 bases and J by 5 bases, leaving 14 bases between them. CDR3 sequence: CASSSGGPSETQYF. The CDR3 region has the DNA TGTGCCAGCAGTTCTGGCGGGCCAAGCGAGACCCAGTACTTC.

The CDR3 coding sequence is TGCGCCAGCAGTGAGTCGAAAAGCACAGAGACCCAGTACTTC. Encoded protein: CASSESKSTETQYF. The chain has TRBV10-1 and TRBJ2-5; D not certain. V was shortened by 0 bases and J by 4 bases, with 9 bases between the two germline ends. The CDR3 consists of 14 residues. Germline V gives CDR1 WNHNN, CDR2 SYGVQD (reference sequence).

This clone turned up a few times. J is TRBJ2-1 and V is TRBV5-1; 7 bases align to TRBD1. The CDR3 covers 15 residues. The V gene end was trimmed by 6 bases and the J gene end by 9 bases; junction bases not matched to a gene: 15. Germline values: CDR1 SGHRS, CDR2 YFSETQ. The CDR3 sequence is CASKAVDRTTSEQFF. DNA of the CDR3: TGCGCCAGCAAGGCGGTGGACAGGACCACAAGTGAGCAGTTCTTC.

The CDR3 is CASSIPGQGGETQYF. The CDR3 DNA reads TGTGCCAGCTCAATTCCGGGACAGGGTGGAGAGACCCAGTACTTC. The genes are TRBV18 and TRBJ2-5, with 9 bases matching TRBD1. This CDR3 contains 15 residues. V gave up 5 bases and J gave up 4 bases; unmatched junction bases: 8. Germline V gene sequence: CDR1 KGHSH, CDR2 LQKENI.

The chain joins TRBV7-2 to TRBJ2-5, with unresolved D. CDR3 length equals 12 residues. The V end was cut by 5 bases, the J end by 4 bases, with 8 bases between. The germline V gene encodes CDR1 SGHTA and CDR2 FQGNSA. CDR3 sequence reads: CASSRQRETQYF. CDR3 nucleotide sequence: TGTGCCAGCAGCCGACAACGAGAGACCCAGTACTTC.

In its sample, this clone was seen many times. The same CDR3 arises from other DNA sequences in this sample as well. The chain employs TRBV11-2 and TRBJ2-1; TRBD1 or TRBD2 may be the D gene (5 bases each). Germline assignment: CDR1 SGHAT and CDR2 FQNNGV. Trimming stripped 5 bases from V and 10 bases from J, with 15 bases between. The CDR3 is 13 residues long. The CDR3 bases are TGTGCCAGCAGCCGGATTTCAGGGACCGAGCAGTTCTTC. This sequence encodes CASSRISGTEQFF.

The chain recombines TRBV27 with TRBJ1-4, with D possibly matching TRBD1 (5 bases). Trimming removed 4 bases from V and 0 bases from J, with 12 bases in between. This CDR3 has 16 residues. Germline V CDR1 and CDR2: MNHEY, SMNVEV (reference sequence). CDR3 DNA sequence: TGTGCCAGCAGTTCCGGGACTCTTGCAACTAATGAAAAACTGTTTTTT. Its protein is CASSSGTLATNEKLFF.

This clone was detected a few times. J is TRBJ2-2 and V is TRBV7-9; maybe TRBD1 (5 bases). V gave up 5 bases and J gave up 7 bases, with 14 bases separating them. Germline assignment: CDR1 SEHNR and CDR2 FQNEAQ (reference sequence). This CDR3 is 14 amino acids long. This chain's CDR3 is CASSVDSDSGELFF. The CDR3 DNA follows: TGTGCCAGCAGCGTAGACAGCGACAGCGGGGAGCTGTTTTTT.

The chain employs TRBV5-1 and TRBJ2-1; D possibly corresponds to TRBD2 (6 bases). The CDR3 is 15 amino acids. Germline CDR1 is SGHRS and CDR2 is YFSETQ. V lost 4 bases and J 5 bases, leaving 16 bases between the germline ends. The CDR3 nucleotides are TGCGCCAGCAGCCTGGGACTGCACCACAACAATGAGCAGTTCTTC. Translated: CASSLGLHHNNEQFF.

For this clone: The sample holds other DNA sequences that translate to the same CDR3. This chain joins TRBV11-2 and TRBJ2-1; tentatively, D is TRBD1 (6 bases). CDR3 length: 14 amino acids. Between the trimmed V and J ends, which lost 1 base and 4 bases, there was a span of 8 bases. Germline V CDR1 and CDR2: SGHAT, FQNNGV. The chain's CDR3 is CASSLGTAYNEQFF. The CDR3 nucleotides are TGTGCCAGCAGCTTAGGGACAGCATACAATGAGCAGTTCTTC.